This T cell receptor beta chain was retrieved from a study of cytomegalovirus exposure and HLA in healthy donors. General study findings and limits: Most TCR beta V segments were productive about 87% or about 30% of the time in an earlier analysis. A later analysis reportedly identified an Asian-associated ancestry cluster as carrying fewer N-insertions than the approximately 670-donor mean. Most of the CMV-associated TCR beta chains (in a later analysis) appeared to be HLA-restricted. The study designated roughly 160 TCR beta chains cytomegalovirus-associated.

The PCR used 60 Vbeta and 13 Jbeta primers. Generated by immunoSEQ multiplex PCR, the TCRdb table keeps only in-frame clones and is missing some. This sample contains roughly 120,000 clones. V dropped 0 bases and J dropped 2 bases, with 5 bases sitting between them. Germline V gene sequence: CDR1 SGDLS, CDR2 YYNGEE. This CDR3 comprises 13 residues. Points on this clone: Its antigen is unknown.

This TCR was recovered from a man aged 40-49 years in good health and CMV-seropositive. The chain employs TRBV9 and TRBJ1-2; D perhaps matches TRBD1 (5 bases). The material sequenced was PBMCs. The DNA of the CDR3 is TGTGCCAGCAGCGTAGGGACAAACTATGGCTACACCTTC. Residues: CASSVGTNYGYTF.